This TCR beta chain was sequenced for a study of cytomegalovirus exposure and HLA in healthy donors (dated by TCRdb to 2017 to 2019). Regarding the study in general: According to a later analysis, one platform produced both the 100 to 150 validation repertoires and the 670 or so repertoires of the first cohort. The study aimed to test whether signatures of past pathogen exposure could be identified by cataloging public T cell receptors. A separate validation cohort of roughly 110 different subjects was used in addition to the 666-subject first cohort. High-throughput TCR immunosequencing, statistical association of individual TCRs with disease status, and machine learning were combined to predict cytomegalovirus infection status.

Donors formed part of the validation cohort, which comprised 120 subjects and was distinct from the first cohort of fewer than 750 subjects. Broader findings and caveats from the paper: A later analysis had no HLA typing for the validation cohort, so co-occurrence there was scored across all 130 or so repertoires. Of the cluster scores, about 94% were above 0 in a later analysis, which found that TCRs clustered in the first cohort also tended to co-occur in the 120 validation repertoires. In both the original and validation cohorts, the classifier was reported to diagnose cytomegalovirus status with high specificity and sensitivity. The study listed 150 to 200 TCR beta chains as associated with cytomegalovirus. Most TCR sequences were observed very rarely across donors, whereas some public TCRs were present in many individuals. It was suggested by the authors that the approach could potentially be generalized to other disease states and immunological phenotypes. In vitro tests confirmed that a few of the cytomegalovirus-associated TCR beta chains recognize cytomegalovirus antigens.

For this clone: Its binding antigen is unknown. No base quality information exists; no much larger clone differs at one position.

The library was generated by the immunoSEQ multiplex PCR assay. The paper's data handling went like this. A statistical classification framework was developed to diagnose cytomegalovirus status using the catalog of TCR beta chain sequences. Held by TCRdb, this immuneACCESS table contains in-frame sequences only and omits some clones. Under half of the omission traces to an unresolved V gene where checked; the cause of the rest is unknown. V, J and clone size were drawn from that table, and D and trimming were deduced from the DNA. For this sample the table gives around 69,000 clones, of which roughly 95% were detected only once. The ten top clones hold around 5% of the sample. Sequencing used PBMCs. The TCR sequence derives from a young woman in good health and CMV-seropositive.

At the DNA level, the sequence is TGTGCCAGCAGCCCTCGGATGGGGCCGGCCAACGTCCTGACTTTC. Its product reads: CASSPRMGPANVLTF. The rearrangement combines TRBV7-9 with TRBJ2-6; a tentative D match to TRBD1 spans 5 bases. V drops 5 bases and J drops 6 bases, leaving 14 bases in between. From a lookup of the germline V gene (reference sequence), CDR1 and CDR2 are SEHNR and FQNEAQ. Measured from the cysteine to the phenylalanine, the CDR3 is 15 residues long. Only CDR3 DNA remains: 45 bases, in frame from the first base.